The following is a TCR beta chain sequence with its context. The CDR3 covers 13 residues. Germline V gene lookup returns CDR1 SGHDT and CDR2 YYEEEE. V lost 4 bases and J lost 2; bases outside the gene matches: 3. The data were taken from a study of blood T cell repertoires in COVID-19. Looking at the study overall: Whether acute or convalescent, the COVID-19 samples came from the United States, Italy and Spain.

Authors' processing steps: It was from reference gene primer amplification that nucleated cell counts were estimated. The method was immunoSEQ multiplex PCR; TCRdb's version includes in-frame clones alone and lacks a portion of them. D and trimming come from the DNA, and the V and J calls and clone size come from that table. The sample consists of around 130,000 clones, over 80% of them appearing once. This chain joins TRBV5-6 and TRBJ2-7; 7 bases are a match to TRBD1. Specimen: peripheral blood. The TCR originated in a man aged 40-49 years with active or convalescent COVID-19. In nucleotides, the CDR3 is TGTGCCAGCAGCCGGGACAGCGCCTACGAGCAGTACTTC. It codes for CASSRDSAYEQYF.